This is a list of T cell receptor beta chains from one sample in a study of blood T cell repertoires in COVID-19. TCRdb keeps only in-frame clones here, not all; method: immunoSEQ multiplex PCR. The table shows about 110,000 clones, with more than 75% occurring only once. The sample consisted of peripheral blood. The receptors shown here come from a middle-aged woman with acute or convalescent COVID-19. Each CDR3 is given with its conserved first and last residue.

>TRBV18|17
CASSPRRAGGWSDTQYF
>TRBV6-4|13
CASRVGQGTEAFF
>TRBV6-2/TRBV6-3|14
CASSTQGYNSPLHF
>TRBV3-1/TRBV3-2|14
CASSQRQGLEKLFF
>TRBV4-3|14
CASSPGRADYGYTF
>TRBV29-1|11
CSVLGNTEAFF
>TRBV18|12
CASSLDSGGYTF
>TRBV11-2|15
CASTPGGLDFYEQYF
>TRBV21-1|18
CASSNHLQYPAKLNEQFF
>TRBV27|16
CASSFGTGNLIGEAFF
>TRBV12-5|16
CASGPRGNSTNYGYTF
>TRBV11-2|15
CASSLRARGNYGYTF
>TRBV6-5|13
CASATGPYQPQHF
>TRBV3-1/TRBV3-2|14
CASSRTQVNTEAFF
>TRBV7-2|17
CASSPPSSGGANGKQYF
>TRBV5-1|16
CASSSGGVSGLNEQFF
>TRBV3-1/TRBV3-2|14
CASSYGQGAHGYTF
>TRBV7-8|16
CASSLIDRVSNQPQHF
>TRBV6-5|12
CASSYADYGYTF
>TRBV24-1|13
CATSGGSNQPQHF
>TRBV29-1|13
CSVGSPGGGGYTF
>TRBV7-8|16
CASSSPLAGGTDTQYF
>TRBV9|13
CASSPGTHYEQYF
>TRBV5-8|13
CASSSRQPGGYTF
>TRBV5-1|14
CASSLRSSGNTIYF
>TRBV5-1|18
CASSLRLAGGPSTDTQYF
>TRBV24-1|12
CATSEAWNEQYF
>TRBV5-1|15
CASSLLGQGYEKLFF
>TRBV7-2|16
CASSDTDSDRNTEAFF
>TRBV7-2|14
CASSLISGGYEQYF
>TRBV19|14
CASSIGAGTDTQYF
>TRBV15|15
CATSRPSGGKETQYF
>TRBV19|14
CATSGGWGNQPQHF
>TRBV7-3|14
CASSLKHFSGELFF
>TRBV2|13
CASKGQGSYEQYF
>TRBV20-1|15
CSASFFRGGRSEQYF
>TRBV7-2|15
CASSLQTGTGWGQYF
>TRBV7-3|15
CASSLIGSLLYEQYF
>TRBV9|11
CARTSRNTQYF
>TRBV27|12
CASSVLGGGYTF
>TRBV3-1/TRBV3-2|16
CASSQGQGRNNSPLHF
>TRBV6-2/TRBV6-3|19
CASSYLKGRQGRWDQPQHF
>TRBV3-1/TRBV3-2|16
CASSQDRQGGNNEQFF
>TRBV23-1|15
CASSLRTVANEKLFF
>TRBV10-3|15
CAISDLDRRTYEQYF
>TRBV4-1|14
CASSLSGGADEQYF
>TRBV5-1|15
CASSLDGQSYTEQYF
>TRBV27|15
CASRGSTGRSTGYTF
>TRBV30|16
CAWSVWASGGAREQFF
>TRBV19|17
CASRVSTGGATKNIQYF
>TRBV7-8|14
CASSSMQVTYEQYF
>TRBV5-1|13
CASSFSSGYGYTF
>TRBV27|16
CASSFRGQATGDTQYF
>TRBV5-4|16
CASSPSQGYGANVLTF
>TRBV7-9|15
CASSRDSGTNEKLFF
>TRBV3-1/TRBV3-2|14
CASSQAPGGEKLFF
>TRBV4-3|15
CASSQDYRVKNIQYF
>TRBV11-2|15
CASSLRGQNTGELFF